This T cell receptor beta chain was sequenced in a study of blood T cell repertoires in COVID-19. Study at large: Italy, Spain and the United States were the sources of the convalescent and acute COVID-19 samples. PBMCs, B-cell-depleted T cells, or T cells were the source of the cDNA or gDNA that made up the material.

CDR1 and CDR2 from the germline V gene are KGHSH and LQKENI. The CDR3 spans 16 residues. Germline trimming cut 3 bases from V and 8 bases from J; bases unmatched to any gene: 12. Authors' methods: Amplification of reference gene primers was used by the study to estimate nucleated cell counts. TCRdb's table, derived via immunoSEQ multiplex PCR, lists solely in-frame clones and lacks some. The V and J calls and the clone size are those of that table, but D and trimming were determined from the DNA. The table shows fewer than 70,000 clones, with around 87% occurring only once. Input material: peripheral blood. The V gene is TRBV18, the J gene TRBJ2-1, with 8 bases aligning to TRBD1. This clonotype originated in a man between 60 and 75 years old with active or convalescent COVID-19. The CDR3 coding sequence is TGTGCCAGCTCACCGGGAGTTGGTCAGGGGGCCTATGAGCAGTTCTTC. Its protein is CASSPGVGQGAYEQFF.